The 14 T cell receptor beta chains below come from one sample, sequenced in a study of T cell repertoires in cytomegalovirus infection. What these receptors recognize is not known. TCRdb reprocessed the reads via MiXCR and lists one record per CDR3 protein. Of 680,000 or so distinct CDR3 sequences in the sample, around 35% are singletons; the top ten hold 15% to 20%. The material sequenced was cultured PBMCs, taken from culture after CMV antigen stimulation. These receptors originate from a human donor in good health (CMV status not recorded). Some clones in this sample may be carry-over from other donors' samples.

This clonotype was observed a few times. The chain links TRBV4-1 to TRBJ2-1, with 9 bases lining up with TRBD2. V shed 4 bases, J shed 10 bases, and the junction held 20 bases outside the gene matches. Germline V gives CDR1 MGHRA, CDR2 YSYEKL. This CDR3 contains 18 residues. The CDR3 is CASSLIGRASGIFNEQFF. The CDR3 region has the DNA TGCGCCAGCAGCCTCATAGGGCGGGCTAGCGGGATATTTAACGAGCAGTTCTTC.

This clonotype came up a few times. V and J are TRBV19 and TRBJ1-1; tentatively, D is TRBD1 (5 bases). Trimming removed 1 base at V and 4 bases at J, with 13 bases between. Germline V gene lookup returns CDR1 LNHDA and CDR2 SQIVND (reference sequence). This CDR3 comprises 15 residues. The CDR3 sequence is CASSIAGGVFTEAFF. CDR3 in DNA: TGTGCCAGTAGTATAGCTGGGGGGGTGTTCACTGAAGCTTTCTTT.

In its sample, this clonotype was seen many times. The chain has TRBV7-2 and TRBJ2-5; 10 bases line up with TRBD1. This CDR3 has 14 residues. Per the germline V gene, CDR1 is SGHTA and CDR2 is FQGNSA. V shed 4 bases and J 3 bases; nucleotides not matched to a gene: 2. CDR3 nucleotides: TGTGCCAGCAGCTCCGGGACAGGGGAAGAGACCCAGTACTTC. It specifies CASSSGTGEETQYF.

J is TRBJ2-2 and V is TRBV19; D remains unclear. Germline CDR1 is LNHDA and CDR2 is SQIVND (reference sequence). The CDR3 has 14 residues. The V gene lost 2 bases and the J gene lost 7 bases, with 11 bases spanning the gap. CDR3 region: CASSITRSDGELFF. The CDR3 DNA reads as TGTGCCAGTAGTATAACTCGGTCGGACGGGGAGCTGTTTTTT. The whole variable domain, filled in from reference TRBV19 and TRBJ2-2, reads DGGITQSPKYLFRKEGQNVTLSCEQNLNHDAMYWYRQDPGQGLRLIYYSQIVNDFQKGDIAEGYSVSREKKESFPLTVTSAQKNPTAFYLCASSITRSDGELFFGEGSRLTVL.

V and J are TRBV7-9 and TRBJ1-2, with 9 bases identical to TRBD1. The V and J ends lost 5 bases and 2 bases, in that order; junction bases with no gene match: 6. The CDR3 has 15 residues. Germline assignment: CDR1 SEHNR and CDR2 FQNEAQ (reference sequence). The CDR3 sequence is CASSTRDRENYGYTF. CDR3 DNA: TGTGCCAGCAGCACCCGGGACAGGGAAAACTATGGCTACACCTTC.

The rearrangement links TRBV6-1 to TRBJ2-5; 8 bases fit TRBD2. Germline assignment: CDR1 MNHNS and CDR2 SASEGT. The CDR3 spans 14 residues. V trimming: 6 bases; J trimming: 7 bases; junction bases outside the gene matches: 10. In DNA, the CDR3 is TGTGCCAGCAGGGCAAGGGGACTAGTGTGGACCCAGTACTTC. Its protein product is CASRARGLVWTQYF.

This chain links TRBV2 with TRBJ1-6; 7 bases match TRBD1. The germline CDR1 and CDR2 sequences are SNHLY and FYNNEI. J was trimmed by 5 bases and V by 5 bases; bases with no gene match: 6. This CDR3 has 15 amino acids. DNA of the CDR3: TGTGCCAGCAGTTTCCGCGGGACAGATAATTCACCCCTCCACTTT. It encodes CASSFRGTDNSPLHF.

The J gene is TRBJ2-1, the V gene TRBV19, with D perhaps matching TRBD2 (5 bases). The CDR3 has 17 amino acids. Deletions cut 0 bases from V and 9 bases from J, with 21 bases between. Germline V gene sequence: CDR1 LNHDA, CDR2 SQIVND (reference sequence). The CDR3 loop is CASSIDGIGAFRGEQFF. CDR3 sequence (DNA): TGTGCCAGTAGTATAGATGGTATAGGAGCCTTTCGGGGTGAGCAGTTCTTC.

The rearrangement links TRBV15 to TRBJ1-2; D might be TRBD1 (5 bases). This CDR3 has 14 amino acids. Germline V gene lookup returns CDR1 LNHNV and CDR2 YYDKDF (reference sequence). The V end was cut by 6 bases, the J end by 1 base, with 12 bases between. The CDR3 sequence: CATRRRGVNYGYTF. The CDR3 nucleotides read TGTGCCACCAGGCGTCGAGGGGTTAACTATGGCTACACCTTC. Together with reference TRBV15 and TRBJ1-2, the CDR3 gives the full variable domain: DAMVIQNPRYQVTQFGKPVTLSCSQTLNHNVMYWYQQKSSQAPKLLFHYYDKDFNNEADTPDNFQSRRPNTSFCFLDIRSPGLGDTAMYLCATRRRGVNYGYTFGSGTRLTVV.

The chain recombines TRBV29-1 with TRBJ1-1; maybe TRBD1 (5 bases). Per the germline V gene, CDR1 is SQVTM and CDR2 is ANQGSEA. The V and J ends lost 6 bases and 2 bases respectively, with 16 bases between them. The CDR3 has 14 residues. CDR3 protein: CSVKSRGPNTEAFF. The CDR3 region has the DNA TGCAGCGTCAAAAGCCGGGGCCCAAACACTGAAGCTTTCTTT.

Only a few counts were recorded for this clonotype. J is TRBJ2-5 and V is TRBV6-1, with a possible D match to TRBD1 (6 bases). From germline, CDR1 is MNHNS and CDR2 SASEGT. V lost 1 base to trimming and J lost 0 bases, with 12 bases between them. CDR3 size: 16 residues. The CDR3, as DNA: TGTGCCAGCAGTGAAGAGGCTAGGGGGTACCAAGAGACCCAGTACTTC. Amino acid sequence: CASSEEARGYQETQYF.

Turning to this clonotype: A read error may produce the germline difference seen at one junction end. CDR3 sequence reads: CASGFPNRDEELF. The CDR3 DNA is TGTGCTAGTGGTTTCCCAAACAGGGACGAGGAGCTCTTC. The chain joins TRBV12-5 to TRBJ2-1, with a possible D match to TRBD1 (6 bases). This CDR3 has 13 residues. Germline CDR1 and CDR2: LGHNT and FRNRAP.

The chain combines TRBV7-6 with TRBJ2-7; unclear D gene. The CDR3 runs to 13 residues. Germline lookup yields CDR1 SGHVS and CDR2 FNYEAQ. Trimming removed 1 base from V and 5 bases from J, with 9 bases in between. The CDR3 DNA sequence: TGTGCCAGCAGCTTAGAAGGGCTAGACGAGCAGTACTTC. It yields the protein CASSLEGLDEQYF.

This chain joins TRBV11-2 and TRBJ2-1; TRBD2 might be the D (7 bases). The V end lost 7 bases, the J end lost 4 bases, and 20 bases lay between the germline ends. This CDR3 contains 16 residues. Germline-derived CDR1 and CDR2 are SGHAT and FQNNGV. The DNA of the CDR3 is TGTGCCAGCACCTCCGCGGGGGCCTCGTCTTACAATGAGCAGTTCTTC. Its translation is CASTSAGASSYNEQFF.